Sequencing of this T cell receptor beta chain was carried out in a study of shared clonotypes between healthy human individuals. Regarding the study as a whole: Clonotype sharing among donors, it was expected, would be affected by sequencing depth. Against clonotypes common to all four donors, non-shared ones had lower generation probabilities.

This table comes from immunoSEQ multiplex PCR, and its TCRdb copy is limited to in-frame clones, with some not included. The sample includes roughly 1.5 million clones, nearly 99% of them seen just once. Germline assignment: CDR1 SGDLS and CDR2 YYNGEE. CDR3 size: 16 residues. Trimming left V 0 bases short and J 2 bases short, with 14 bases between. This clone was seen once. The antigen remains unidentified. This TCR derives from a man aged 25-45 years in good health. The rearrangement links TRBV9 to TRBJ2-5; D is uncertain. Sequencing was carried out using naive CD4+ T cells sorted from blood. Regarding subset: CD45RA+ positively selected. CDR3 sequence reads: CASSVVDSLQQETQYF. The CDR3 DNA sequence: TGTGCCAGCAGCGTAGTTGATTCACTACAACAAGAGACCCAGTACTTC.